This T cell receptor beta chain was captured in a study of blood T cells in healthy people across ages. In this sample, this clonotype turned up a few times. The antigen is unknown. Study-level results: Per million T cells, the diversity of TCR beta decreased roughly linearly as age advanced.

With a J-beta primer mix and a sample-barcoded 5' primer, a second PCR ran roughly 6 to 11 cycles. TCRdb reanalysed the 5' RACE reads using MiXCR and keeps one entry per CDR3 protein. The data contain about 800,000 distinct CDR3 sequences, roughly 60% of them singletons. This clonotype originated in a man aged 30-40 years in good health. Sequences were obtained from blood.

CDR3 sequence: CASSSQWAGGNSGQFF. The DNA for the CDR3 is TGTGCCAGCAGCTCCCAGTGGGCGGGAGGGAACTCGGGACAGTTCTTC. The genes are TRBV5-4 and TRBJ2-1; 9 positions agree with TRBD2. The CDR3 is made up of 16 amino acids. Germline values: CDR1 SGHNT, CDR2 YYREEE (reference sequence). The V gene end was trimmed by 3 bases and the J gene end by 13 bases; junction bases not matched to a gene: 17.